This T cell receptor beta chain was observed in a study of immune characterization of retroperitoneal liposarcoma. From the PCR reads, TCRdb called clonotypes with MiXCR, one entry per CDR3 protein. The sample lists about 10,000 distinct CDR3 sequences; around 30% were seen once. This clonotype was seen a handful of times. V dropped 5 bases and J dropped 8 bases, with 25 bases sitting between them. The CDR3 loop spans 17 amino acids. CDR1 is SGHTA, CDR2 FQGTGA, per germline. Sequencing was done on a sample of tumor tissue. V usage is TRBV7-3 and J usage is TRBJ2-1; D possibly corresponds to TRBD2 (5 bases). This clonotype was sampled from a male donor with retroperitoneal liposarcoma. Here the CDR3 DNA reads TGTGCCAGCAGCCCCCCCGGGGAAGGCGCCCCAAGGGATGAGCAGTTCTTC. Protein: CASSPPGEGAPRDEQFF.